The T cell receptor beta chain under discussion was sequenced for a study of breast tumors, draining lymph nodes, adjacent tissues. Study-level results: Findings are consistent with lymph node origin and intratumoral expansion of most tumor T cells. Tumor TCR diversity was below lymph nodes but above nontumor tissue. Data only fit, rather than demonstrated, lymph node origin of most tumor T cells.

Comments on this clonotype: No antigen is known for it.

Using its own MiXCR run on the multiplex PCR reads, TCRdb lists one record per CDR3 protein. Of under 20,000 distinct CDR3 sequences listed, around 46% are singletons. Germline CDR1 reads SGHRS; CDR2 reads YFSETQ. Trimming removed 4 bases from V and 4 bases from J; junction bases left unmatched: 7. The CDR3 length is 15 residues. V usage is TRBV5-1 and J usage is TRBJ2-3, with 9 positions matching TRBD2. The sample taken for sequencing was breast tumor tissue. This receptor was taken from a female donor with breast cancer. Some clones in this sample may be carry-over from other donors' samples. The CDR3 DNA reads as TGCGCCAGCAGCGCCGGGACTAGCAGGGCAGATACGCAGTATTTT. This translates into CASSAGTSRADTQYF.